This T cell receptor beta chain was profiled in a study of cytomegalovirus exposure and HLA in healthy donors. Study as a whole: Unique TCR beta sequences numbering about 100 million came from some 200 million T cells in an earlier analysis. The study's findings and limits: Researchers counted around 150 TCR beta chains as cytomegalovirus-associated. In vitro work confirmed that a few CMV-associated chains recognize CMV antigens.

Primers included in the PCR were 60 Vbeta and 13 Jbeta primers. TCRdb's copy holds only in-frame clones and misses some; the assay was immunoSEQ multiplex PCR. The repertoire holds roughly 190,000 clones, with 70% to 75% as singletons. Germline V lookup: CDR1 SNHLY, CDR2 FYNNEI. Trimming removed 9 bases at V and 4 bases at J, with 21 bases between. The CDR3 is made up of 15 amino acids. For this clone: Its antigen is still unknown.

Material for sequencing was PBMCs. V is TRBV2 and J is TRBJ1-2, with D perhaps matching TRBD1 (6 bases). The sequence was obtained from a man aged 25 to 45 in good health and CMV-seropositive. The CDR3 loop reads CASAAAGAGIYGYTF. The CDR3 DNA follows: TGTGCCAGTGCAGCGGCGGGGGCAGGGATCTATGGCTACACCTTC.